These 15 T cell receptor beta chains were all obtained from the same sample, sequenced in a study of cytomegalovirus exposure and HLA in healthy donors. With 60 Vbeta and 13 Jbeta primers, the PCR was carried out. This table comes from immunoSEQ multiplex PCR, and its TCRdb copy is limited to in-frame clones, with some not included. The data hold fewer than 150,000 clones, with over 80% observed a single time. Input material: PBMCs. Receptor source: a female donor in good health and CMV-seronegative.

The V gene is TRBV6-5, the J gene TRBJ1-5; D is unclear. CDR1 is MNHEY, CDR2 SVGAGI, per germline. With 4 bases removed from V and 2 bases from J, the gap between germline ends came to 9 bases. The CDR3 sequence is 14 residues long. In nucleotides, the CDR3 is TGTGCCAGCAGTTCTGTATGGCGCAATCAGCCCCAGCATTTT. Translating gives CASSSVWRNQPQHF.

The chain carries TRBV6-5 and TRBJ2-7; TRBD1 is a possible D gene (6 bases). The CDR3 is 14 residues long. Germline V lookup: CDR1 MNHEY, CDR2 SVGAGI. Trimming left V 2 bases short and J 1 base short, with 9 bases between. The CDR3 loop is CASSYDRISYEQYF. The CDR3 DNA is TGTGCCAGCAGTTACGACAGGATATCCTACGAGCAGTACTTC.

The genes are TRBV19 and TRBJ2-7; D possibly corresponds to TRBD1 (6 bases). V gave up 5 bases and J gave up 3 bases, with 14 bases separating them. CDR1 is LNHDA and CDR2 is SQIVND in the germline V gene (reference sequence). The CDR3 length is 14 residues. For the CDR3, the DNA is TGTGCCAGTAGTCCCCTATTGACAGGCTACGAGCAGTACTTC. Protein: CASSPLLTGYEQYF.

The V gene is TRBV7-3, the J gene TRBJ1-4, with D possibly TRBD1 on 6 matching bases. V was clipped by 0 bases and J by 0 bases, with 14 bases between them. Germline V gene sequence: CDR1 SGHTA, CDR2 FQGTGA. The CDR3 totals 18 residues. The CDR3 is CASSLTFDRRTTNEKLFF. CDR3 DNA: TGTGCCAGCAGCTTAACCTTTGACAGGAGAACAACTAATGAAAAACTGTTTTTT.

The chain's CDR3 is CASSVGNGQAYNEQFF. CDR3 nucleotides: TGTGCCAGCAGCGTAGGGAACGGACAGGCCTACAATGAGCAGTTCTTC. The J gene is TRBJ2-1, the V gene TRBV9; 7 bases line up with TRBD1. This CDR3 has 16 residues. V was clipped by 0 bases and J by 2 bases; unmatched bases: 5. Germline V lookup: CDR1 SGDLS, CDR2 YYNGEE. The full variable domain, rest sourced from reference TRBV9 and TRBJ2-1, is DSGVTQTPKHLITATGQRVTLRCSPRSGDLSVYWYQQSLDQGLQFLIQYYNGEERAKGNILERFSAQQFPDLHSELNLSSLELGDSALYFCASSVGNGQAYNEQFFGPGTRLTVL.

The sample holds one count of this clone. This sequence joins TRBV28 and TRBJ2-7, with TRBD2 matching 8 bases. The germline V gene has CDR1 MDHEN and CDR2 SYDVKM. This CDR3 spans 16 amino acids. The J segment lost 1 base and the V segment lost 5 bases, leaving 10 bases of the junction unmatched. CDR3 nucleotides: TGTGCCAGCAGTCCTACTGATGCTAGCGGGTCCTACGAGCAGTACTTC. This translates into CASSPTDASGSYEQYF.

This clone came up a few times. J is TRBJ2-1 and V is TRBV5-1, with D tentatively TRBD2 (6 bases). The ends were cut back, 5 bases at V and 1 base at J, with 13 bases in the middle. From germline, CDR1 is SGHRS and CDR2 YFSETQ. The CDR3 consists of 15 residues. DNA of the CDR3: TGCGCCAGCAGAGTTTGGGGGGAGTCCTACAATGAGCAGTTCTTC. Encoded protein: CASRVWGESYNEQFF.

The rearrangement links TRBV5-6 to TRBJ2-7; 7 bases line up with TRBD1. V lost 4 bases and J lost 3; bases outside the gene matches: 4. CDR1 is SGHDT and CDR2 is YYEEEE in the germline V gene. This CDR3 is 13 amino acids long. As DNA, the CDR3 is TGTGCCAGCAGCCCAGACAGGGACTACGAGCAGTACTTC. It translates to CASSPDRDYEQYF.

The chain uses TRBV5-6 and TRBJ1-4; TRBD1 is a possible D gene (5 bases). This CDR3 has 18 residues. CDR1 and CDR2 (germline): SGHDT, YYEEEE. Trimming removed 2 bases at V and 4 bases at J, with 21 bases between. This chain's CDR3 is CASSLNGGIRYNNEKLFF. Here the CDR3 DNA reads TGTGCCAGCAGCTTAAATGGGGGGATCAGATACAATAATGAAAAACTGTTTTTT.

The rearrangement uses TRBV6-1 and TRBJ2-7; 7 bases are shared with TRBD2. The ends lost 5 bases at V and 6 bases at J; junction bases unmatched: 10. CDR1 MNHNS and CDR2 SASEGT come from the germline V gene. This CDR3 comprises 14 residues. The CDR3 sequence is CASSSLGGGLEQYF. The CDR3 DNA follows: TGTGCCAGCAGTTCCCTGGGGGGAGGGCTCGAGCAGTACTTC.

This clone was detected only a few times. The V and J genes are TRBV28 and TRBJ1-2; 8 bases line up with TRBD1. CDR1 is MDHEN, CDR2 SYDVKM, per germline. There are 15 residues in the CDR3. The V gene end was trimmed by 4 bases and the J gene end by 4 bases; junction bases not matched to a gene: 8. The CDR3 loop reads CASSSAGGGSYGYTF. As DNA, the CDR3 is TGTGCCAGCAGTTCAGCAGGGGGCGGAAGCTATGGCTACACCTTC.

In regard to this clone: A read error may account for a junction end that differs from germline. The CDR3 reads CASSPGATQETQYF. DNA of the CDR3: TGTGCTAGCAGCCCTGGGGCTACGCAAGAGACCCAGTACTTC. The chain links TRBV7-7 to TRBJ2-5; D is perhaps TRBD1 (5 bases). The CDR3 is 14 amino acids. Germline CDR1 SSHAT, CDR2 FNYEAQ (reference sequence).

The CDR3 here is CASSVGRDFNEKLFF. The DNA of the CDR3 is TGTGCCAGCAGTGTGGGCAGGGATTTTAATGAAAAACTGTTTTTT. This chain joins TRBV2 and TRBJ1-4; D perhaps matches TRBD1 (5 bases). CDR1 and CDR2 (germline): SNHLY, FYNNEI. The length of the CDR3 is 15 residues. Trimming removed 4 bases from V and 4 bases from J, with 13 bases in between.

The chain uses TRBV10-3 and TRBJ2-3; a possible D gene is TRBD2 (5 bases). CDR3 length: 13 residues. The germline V gene has CDR1 ENHRY and CDR2 SYGVKD. Trimming pared 6 bases from V and 4 bases from J, leaving 11 bases between. The CDR3 here is CAISRGGSDTQYF. CDR3 bases: TGTGCCATCAGCCGAGGAGGATCAGATACGCAGTATTTT.

The chain couples TRBV15 to TRBJ1-1; 7 bases match TRBD1. The CDR3 totals 15 residues. J lost 4 bases, V lost 2 bases, and 7 bases had no gene match. Germline V gene sequence: CDR1 LNHNV, CDR2 YYDKDF (reference sequence). CDR3 bases: TGTGCCACCAGCAGACTCCCAGGGGGTAGCACTGAAGCTTTCTTT. Amino acids: CATSRLPGGSTEAFF.